The clone carrying this T cell receptor (beta chain) was found once. The CDR3 is 18 amino acids. The germline gives CDR1 MNHEY, CDR2 SVGEGT. The trim removed 5 bases at V and 6 bases at J, leaving 15 bases unmatched. Clones were sequenced by immunoSEQ multiplex PCR, and TCRdb holds only the in-frame ones, with some missing. The sample carries around 300,000 clones, around 90% recorded once. This entry is derived from a study of blood T cell repertoires in COVID-19. The chain uses TRBV6-2 or TRBV6-3 and TRBJ2-1; 11 bases align to TRBD2. The TCR originated in a woman aged 40 to 50 who had recovered from COVID-19. Sequences were obtained from peripheral blood. The DNA for the CDR3 is TGTGCCAGCAGTGATCAACGGACTAGCGGGCCTGGGGGCAATGAGCAGTTCTTC. Residues: CASSDQRTSGPGGNEQFF.